The clone carrying this T cell receptor beta chain counts as medium-sized. Its antigen is not identified. Germline CDR1 reads SQVTM; CDR2 reads ANQGSEA. V was pared by 3 bases and J by 1 base, with 4 bases of the junction left unmatched. The CDR3 extends over 14 amino acids. General study findings and limits: The larger-cohort validation was restricted to a single TCR beta V-J rearrangement rather than whole repertoires.

Constant-region reverse primers amplified full-length variable regions, followed by semi-nested Nested Universal Primer A PCR. TCRdb recomputed calls from the 5' RACE reads with MiXCR, one row per CDR3 protein. This table has 9,500 to 15,000 distinct CDR3 sequences, around 54% appearing once. Cells sorted as Tregs were CD4+, CD25+ and CD127-/low. The receptor was derived from a female donor with breast cancer. Specimen: tumor-infiltrating Tregs sorted from the breast tumor. The chain couples TRBV29-1 to TRBJ2-3; 7 nucleotides line up with TRBD2. The CDR3 DNA reads as TGCAGCGTTGAGGGGAGGGTTGGCACAGATACGCAGTATTTT. Protein product: CSVEGRVGTDTQYF.